This TCR beta chain was documented in a study of T-cell reconstitution after alpha-beta-depleted transplantation in children. Notes on the study in general: From newly produced T cells came most of the T-cell counts and diversity one year after transplant.

Worth noting for this clonotype: Its antigen is still unknown.

Construction of the TCRbeta library involved unique molecular identifiers. TCRdb passed the PCR reads through MiXCR, listing each CDR3 protein once. The sample holds about 900,000 distinct CDR3 sequences, about 26% seen once. CDR3 length equals 18 residues. Germline trimming cut 5 bases from V and 0 bases from J; bases unmatched to any gene: 5. In germline, CDR1 is SGHAT, CDR2 FQNNGV. The starting material was PBMCs, mostly from graft donor cells, obtained 360 days after TCRalphabeta/CD19-depleted stem cell transplant. The clonotype originates from a boy less than two years old who had a stem cell transplant for SCID, so the T cells may come from the graft donor. The chain links TRBV11-2 to TRBJ2-3; 16 nucleotides line up with TRBD2. CDR3 in amino acids: CASSPGLAGGSSTDTQYF. In nucleotides, the CDR3 is TGTGCCAGCAGCCCGGGACTAGCGGGGGGGTCTAGCACAGATACGCAGTATTTT.